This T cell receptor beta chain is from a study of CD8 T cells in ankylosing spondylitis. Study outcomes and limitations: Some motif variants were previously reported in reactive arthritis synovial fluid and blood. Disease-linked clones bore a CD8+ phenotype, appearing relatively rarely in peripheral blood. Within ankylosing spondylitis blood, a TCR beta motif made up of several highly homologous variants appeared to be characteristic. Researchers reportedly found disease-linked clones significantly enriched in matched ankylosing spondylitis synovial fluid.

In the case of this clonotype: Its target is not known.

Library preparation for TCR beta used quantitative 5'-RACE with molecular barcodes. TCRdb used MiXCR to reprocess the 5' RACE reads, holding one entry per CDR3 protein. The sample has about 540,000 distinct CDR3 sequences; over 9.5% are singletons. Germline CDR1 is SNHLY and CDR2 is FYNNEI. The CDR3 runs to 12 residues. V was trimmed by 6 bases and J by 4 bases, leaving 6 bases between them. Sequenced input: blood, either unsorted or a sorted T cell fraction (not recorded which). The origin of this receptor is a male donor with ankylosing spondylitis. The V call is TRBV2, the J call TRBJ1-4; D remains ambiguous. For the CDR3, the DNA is TGTGCCAGCAGCCAGGATAATGAAAAACTGTTTTTT. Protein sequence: CASSQDNEKLFF. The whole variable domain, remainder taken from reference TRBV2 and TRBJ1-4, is EPEVTQTPSHQVTQMGQEVILRCVPISNHLYFYWYRQILGQKVEFLVSFYNNEISEKSEIFDDQFSVERPDGSNFTLKIRSTKLEDSAMYFCASSQDNEKLFFGSGTQLSVL.